The sequence of this T cell receptor (beta chain) was determined in a study of sequential checkpoint blockade in melanoma. TCRdb keeps only in-frame clones here, not all; method: immunoSEQ multiplex PCR. Of about 32,000 clones detected, more than 65% appear once; the ten largest clones hold around 18%. Germline-derived CDR1 and CDR2 are LGHNA and YSLEER. The germline V and J ends were trimmed by 0 bases and 0 bases, with 14 bases remaining between them. CDR3 size: 17 residues. The treatment denotes: randomized to nivolumab then ipilimumab (arm A) or the reverse (arm B). This receptor was taken from a human donor with melanoma. The chain recombines TRBV4-3 with TRBJ1-1; D is undetermined. The input for sequencing was CD8+ T cells sorted from blood (inferred from file names), taken from a patient given nivolumab and ipilimumab in sequence. The chain's CDR3 is CASSQDRPGGMNTEAFF. CDR3 DNA sequence: TGCGCCAGCAGCCAAGATCGGCCGGGAGGGATGAACACTGAAGCTTTCTTT.